The 10 T cell receptor beta chains in this list originate from one sample, sequenced in a study of tumor-infiltrating lymphocytes in primary liver carcinoma. Each 20-30 mg portion of unsorted bulk tissue served as the source for co-extraction of RNA and DNA. TCR beta cDNA was prepared out of approximately 500 ng total RNA by means of a constant-region primer. Three rounds of nested multiplex PCR with slightly modified ARM-PCR produced TCR beta libraries. Two initial PCR rounds of roughly 10 cycles each paired TRBV1-TRBV30 forward primers with a C-beta reverse primer. TCRdb reanalysed the multiplex PCR reads using MiXCR and keeps one entry per CDR3 protein. This sample has around 99,000 distinct CDR3 sequences, with just under 70% found just once. Input material: tumor-adjacent normal liver tissue. The receptor set was obtained from a man aged 35 to 55 with primary liver carcinoma and hepatitis B virus infection.

Points on this clonotype: One end of the junction fails to match germline, which may point to a read error. V usage is TRBV30 and J usage is TRBJ1-1, with unresolved D. Germline CDR1 GTSNPN, CDR2 SVGIG (reference sequence). The length of the CDR3 is 14 residues. The CDR3 is CAWSAGRGNTEAIF. The CDR3 DNA is TGTGCCTGGAGCGCAGGAAGAGGGAACACTGAAGCTATCTTT.

About this clonotype: Compared with germline, one end of the junction differs, possibly owing to a read error. The rearrangement links TRBV11-2 to TRBJ2-1, with 7 bases fitting TRBD2. CDR3 length equals 16 residues. Looked up from germline, CDR1 is SGHAT and CDR2 is FQNNGV. The CDR3 protein is CASSLDIGLVMGEQSF. CDR3 DNA: TGTGCCAGCAGTTTGGATATCGGACTAGTCATGGGTGAGCAGTCCTTC. The full variable domain, with the rest looked up from reference TRBV11-2 and TRBJ2-1, is EAGVAQSPRYKIIEKRQSVAFWCNPISGHATLYWYQQILGQGPKLLIQFQNNGVVDDSQLPKDRFSAERLKGVDSTLKIQPAKLEDSAVYLCASSLDIGLVMGEQSFGPGTRLTVL.

The sample holds many counts of this clonotype. Since a much larger clone is just one base distant, this may be a read error. The chain joins TRBV11-1 to TRBJ2-5; 7 bases fit TRBD1. CDR3 length: 13 amino acids. In germline, CDR1 is SGHAT, CDR2 FQDESV (reference sequence). With 6 bases clipped from V and 3 bases from J, the junction kept 4 bases outside the gene matches. The CDR3 coding sequence is TGTGCCAGCAGTCGGGGACAGAAAGAGACCCAGTACTTC. Translation: CASSRGQKETQYF. Filled out from reference TRBV11-1 and TRBJ2-5, the complete variable domain reads EAEVAQSPRYKITEKSQAVAFWCDPISGHATLYWYRQILGQGPELLVQFQDESVVDDSQLPKDRFSAERLKGVDSTLKIQPAELGDSAMYLCASSRGQKETQYFGPGTRLLVL.

This clonotype was seen repeatedly, ten times or more. This chain joins TRBV29-1 and TRBJ1-2; tentative D call: TRBD1 (6 bases). This CDR3 is 13 amino acids long. Deletions cut 7 bases from V and 7 bases from J, with 19 bases between. CDR1 is SQVTM and CDR2 is ANQGSEA in the germline V gene. The CDR3 region is CSGRTVRESGYTF. CDR3 in DNA: TGCAGCGGGCGGACAGTCAGGGAATCTGGCTACACCTTC. Full variable domain (remainder filled in from reference TRBV29-1 and TRBJ1-2): SAVISQKPSRDICQRGTSLTIQCQVDSQVTMMFWYRQQPGQSLTLIATANQGSEATYESGFVIDKFPISRPNLTFSTLTVSNMSPEDSSIYLCSGRTVRESGYTFGSGTRLTVV.

This clonotype has just a few counts. The chain links TRBV28 to TRBJ2-7; TRBD2 matches at 13 bases. The length of the CDR3 is 16 residues. Trimming removed 8 bases from V and 3 bases from J; junction bases left unmatched: 10. Germline V CDR1 and CDR2: MDHEN, SYDVKM. CDR3 residues: CASRAAGLAGNYEQYF. The CDR3 DNA reads TGTGCCAGCCGGGCCGCGGGACTAGCGGGAAACTACGAGCAGTACTTC.

About this clonotype: The CDR3 ends on some other residue instead of the conserved phenylalanine or tryptophan, so this is likely a read error. The DNA is left out, because the CDR3 cannot be placed on it with certainty; the CDR3 is given as TCRdb lists it. The chain links TRBV6-1 to TRBJ1-6; TRBD1 reflects the table's D call only, with no check against the DNA. The length of the CDR3 is 12 amino acids, counting both ends. Germline CDR1 is MNHNS and CDR2 is SASEGT. The CDR3 protein is CASSERQGLVHS.

This clonotype appeared many times. This sequence may be a read error, since a much larger clone differs from it by one base. The genes are TRBV11-2 and TRBJ2-1; 7 nucleotides agree with TRBD2. Germline loops: CDR1 SGHAT, CDR2 FQNNGV. This CDR3 region has 13 residues. V trimming: 6 bases; J trimming: 12 bases; junction bases outside the gene matches: 11. CDR3 DNA sequence: TGTGCCAGCAGTCAAACCCCTAGCGGTGGGCAGTTCTTC. Translating gives CASSQTPSGGQFF.

On this clonotype: The junction shows a germline mismatch at one end, possibly a read error. This rearrangement joins TRBV6-6 to TRBJ1-2, with D uncertain. Germline loops: CDR1 MNHNY, CDR2 SVGAGI (reference sequence). This CDR3 spans 11 amino acids. DNA for the CDR3: TGTGCCGGCAGTTACTCGAGTGAGCTCATCTTC. It codes for CAGSYSSELIF.

This clonotype was seen at least ten times. The genes are TRBV9 and TRBJ2-3; the D call may be TRBD1 or TRBD2 (6 bases each). The V end was cut by 3 bases, the J end by 5 bases, with 16 bases between. CDR3 size: 15 residues. Per the germline V gene, CDR1 is SGDLS and CDR2 is YYNGEE. For the CDR3, the DNA is TGTGCCAGCAGCGAACTAGGAGGGGGTGGAGATACGCAGTATTTT. It codes for CASSELGGGGDTQYF.

Turning to this clonotype: At one end, the junction sequence differs from germline, possibly due to a read error. The chain joins TRBV6-5 to TRBJ2-6; 8 bases match TRBD1. Germline-derived CDR1 and CDR2 are MNHEY and SVGAGI. The CDR3 is 18 amino acids. CDR3 region: CACSLWTGMKAGANVPTF. DNA for the CDR3: TGTGCCTGCAGTCTTTGGACAGGGATGAAAGCTGGGGCTAACGTCCCGACTTTC.